These 25 T cell receptor beta chains were all obtained from the same sample, sequenced in a study of blood T cell repertoires in COVID-19. TCRdb's copy holds only in-frame clones and misses some; the assay was immunoSEQ multiplex PCR. The data show roughly 190,000 clones, roughly four fifths seen once. The sequencing input was peripheral blood. The receptors were gathered from a woman between 65 and 79 years old with active or convalescent COVID-19.

This rearrangement joins TRBV9 to TRBJ2-7, with a tentative D call TRBD1 (6 bases). Germline assignment: CDR1 SGDLS and CDR2 YYNGEE. Trimming cost V 4 bases and J 0 bases, with 11 bases left between them. CDR3 length: 14 residues. CDR3 in amino acids: CASSPGQTSYEQYF. DNA for the CDR3: TGTGCCAGCAGCCCTGGACAGACCTCCTACGAGCAGTACTTC.

The genes are TRBV20-1 and TRBJ2-3, with 9 bases identical to TRBD2. The J segment lost 1 base and the V segment lost 3 bases, leaving 2 bases of the junction unmatched. The germline gives CDR1 DFQATT, CDR2 SNEGSKA (reference sequence). The CDR3 consists of 14 residues. The DNA for the CDR3 is TGCAGTGCTAGTCAGCGGGAGGGCACAGATACGCAGTATTTT. It codes for CSASQREGTDTQYF.

The chain joins TRBV21-1 to TRBJ2-1; TRBD2 reflects the table's D call only, with no check against the DNA. TRBV21-1 is tagged as a pseudogene. CDR3 size: 18 residues. CDR3 loop: CASSKAPLYGRRGNEQFF. The CDR3 DNA sequence: TGTGCCAGCAGCAAGGCCCCTCTCTACGGCAGGAGAGGGAATGAGCAGTTCTTC.

The chain carries TRBV10-3 and TRBJ2-5; TRBD1 matches at 8 bases. Trimming at V came to 2 bases and at J to 3 bases, leaving 2 bases not matched to a gene. CDR3 length: 14 residues. Per the germline V gene, CDR1 is ENHRY and CDR2 is SYGVKD. CDR3 in amino acids: CAISERQGKETQYF. The CDR3 nucleotides are TGTGCCATCAGTGAGAGACAGGGGAAAGAGACCCAGTACTTC.

The chain employs TRBV11-1 and TRBJ2-5; tentative D call: TRBD1 (6 bases). Germline V lookup: CDR1 SGHAT, CDR2 FQDESV (reference sequence). The CDR3 sequence is 14 residues long. Trimming shortened V by 3 bases and J by 4 bases, and 12 bases separated the two germline ends. The CDR3 protein is CASSLGRGGETQYF. CDR3 DNA: TGTGCCAGCAGCTTGGGCCGAGGGGGAGAGACCCAGTACTTC.

The CDR3 sequence is CASSPPFGTSASTDTQYF. CDR3 DNA: TGTGCCAGCAGTCCCCCTTTCGGGACTAGCGCGAGCACAGATACGCAGTATTTT. This chain uses TRBV28 with TRBJ2-3; 10 positions match TRBD2. This CDR3 region has 18 residues. Germline lookup yields CDR1 MDHEN and CDR2 SYDVKM. J was trimmed by 0 bases and V by 5 bases; bases with no gene match: 11.

The rearrangement joins TRBV3-1 (or the pseudogene TRBV3-2) to TRBJ1-1, with TRBD1 as a possible D gene (5 bases). CDR1 is LGHDT and CDR2 is YNNKEL in the germline V gene (reference sequence). The CDR3 sequence is 21 residues long. Trimming shortened V by 0 bases and J by 8 bases, and 34 bases separated the two germline ends. CDR3 sequence reads: CASSQDSGAWGPGNGLGEAFF. The CDR3, as DNA: TGTGCCAGCAGCCAAGATTCCGGCGCCTGGGGCCCAGGTAATGGTTTGGGAGAAGCTTTCTTT.

The V and J genes are TRBV27 and TRBJ2-1, with TRBD2 identical over 8 bases. CDR1 is MNHEY, CDR2 SMNVEV, per germline (reference sequence). The J segment lost 5 bases and the V segment lost 10 bases, leaving 10 bases of the junction unmatched. This CDR3 region has 14 residues. The CDR3 sequence: CATRTGLVNNEQFF. DNA for the CDR3: TGTGCCACCAGAACGGGACTAGTAAACAATGAGCAGTTCTTC.

The CDR3 DNA reads TGTGCCAGCAGTTTAGCCATTACCGGGACAGGGAGCAATCAGCCCCAGCATTTT. Its translation is CASSLAITGTGSNQPQHF. The V and J genes are TRBV28 and TRBJ1-5; 9 bases are a match to TRBD1. After removal of 2 bases from V and 1 base from J, the junction contained 9 bases not matched to a gene. This CDR3 spans 18 amino acids. CDR1 is MDHEN, CDR2 SYDVKM, per germline.

This clone was seen a few times. The V call is TRBV19, the J call TRBJ1-5; 7 positions agree with TRBD1. The trim removed 4 bases at V and 3 bases at J, leaving 9 bases unmatched. Germline CDR1 and CDR2: LNHDA and SQIVND (reference sequence). This CDR3 has 16 residues. In nucleotides, the CDR3 is TGTGCCAGTAGTACCCTCGCCAGGGGGAACAATCAGCCCCAGCATTTT. This translates into CASSTLARGNNQPQHF.

The chain carries TRBV27 and TRBJ1-6; possibly TRBD1 for D (6 bases). Germline values: CDR1 MNHEY, CDR2 SMNVEV (reference sequence). The CDR3 is made up of 14 amino acids. V was trimmed by 2 bases and J by 10 bases, leaving 12 bases between them. The CDR3 DNA is TGTGCCAGCAGTTTACAAGGGGGGGACTCACCCCTCCACTTT. Its protein product is CASSLQGGDSPLHF.

The gene calls are TRBV3-1 (or the pseudogene TRBV3-2) and TRBJ2-1; 10 positions agree with TRBD2. After removal of 0 bases from V and 3 bases from J, the junction contained 5 bases not matched to a gene. This CDR3 is 17 amino acids long. Per the germline V gene, CDR1 is LGHDT and CDR2 is YNNKEL (reference sequence). The CDR3 loop reads CASSQDRPSGSYNEQFF. DNA of the CDR3: TGTGCCAGCAGCCAAGATAGGCCTAGCGGGAGCTACAATGAGCAGTTCTTC.

This chain uses TRBV13 with TRBJ1-2, with D unclear. Looked up from germline, CDR1 is PRHDT and CDR2 is FYEKMQ (reference sequence). V was shortened by 0 bases and J by 2 bases, with 7 bases between the two germline ends. This CDR3 has 14 amino acids. This CDR3 is CASSLGRSNYGYTF. The CDR3 DNA sequence: TGTGCCAGCAGCTTAGGGAGGTCCAACTATGGCTACACCTTC.

The chain is built from TRBV10-1 and TRBJ2-7; D is undetermined. Trimming cost V 5 bases and J 3 bases, with 2 bases left between them. Germline V gene sequence: CDR1 WNHNN, CDR2 SYGVQD (reference sequence). The length of the CDR3 is 10 residues. CDR3 region: CASSHYEQYF. For the CDR3, the DNA is TGCGCCAGCAGTCACTACGAGCAGTACTTC.

The rearrangement joins TRBV18 to TRBJ1-2; D is possibly TRBD1 (6 bases). CDR3 length: 14 residues. Germline V gene sequence: CDR1 KGHSH, CDR2 LQKENI. V was cut by 5 bases and J by 1 base, with 11 bases left in between. The CDR3 region is CASSSTGNNYGYTF. The CDR3, as DNA: TGTGCCAGCTCATCGACAGGAAATAACTATGGCTACACCTTC.

V gene TRBV30 combines with J gene TRBJ2-2; weak D call: TRBD2 (7 bases). Germline CDR1 and CDR2: GTSNPN and SVGIG (reference sequence). V was trimmed by 6 bases and J by 6 bases, leaving 26 bases between them. The CDR3 covers 17 residues. The CDR3 region has the DNA TGTGCCTGTCAGCGGGACACACCGTTTTTGGTCGCCGGGGAGCTGTTTTTT. Amino acid sequence: CACQRDTPFLVAGELFF. The full variable domain, in which reference TRBV30 and TRBJ2-2 provide the parts outside the CDR3, is SQTIHQWPATLVQPVGSPLSLECTVEGTSNPNLYWYRQAAGRGLQLLFYSVGIGQISSEVPQNLSASRPQDRQFILSSKKLLLSDSGFYLCACQRDTPFLVAGELFFGEGSRLTVL.

This clone was counted between two and nine times. The CDR3 DNA reads as TGTGCCACCAGCACAGCGGGACAGGGGGCTGTGGAGTACTTC. It specifies CATSTAGQGAVEYF. The rearrangement joins TRBV15 to TRBJ2-7; the match to TRBD1 covers 12 bases. Germline V gene data show CDR1 as LNHNV and CDR2 as YYDKDF (reference sequence). Trimming cost V 4 bases and J 11 bases; bases outside gene matches: 9. This CDR3 is built from 14 residues.

The chain has TRBV7-6 and TRBJ2-5; 9 positions agree with TRBD2. The CDR3 extends over 15 amino acids. The J segment lost 9 bases and the V segment lost 1 base, leaving 9 bases of the junction unmatched. In germline, CDR1 is SGHVS, CDR2 FNYEAQ. The CDR3 region has the DNA TGTGCCAGCAGCTTAGGCGGGAGGGCCTACATGGCCCAGTACTTC. The encoded protein is CASSLGGRAYMAQYF. Full variable domain (missing parts from reference TRBV7-6 and TRBJ2-5): GAGVSQSPRYKVTKRGQDVALRCDPISGHVSLYWYRQALGQGPEFLTYFNYEAQQDKSGLPNDRFSAERPEGSISTLTIQRTEQRDSAMYRCASSLGGRAYMAQYFGPGTRLLVL.

The chain has TRBV30 and TRBJ2-7; D is ambiguous. V was pared by 2 bases and J by 4 bases, with 24 bases between. The V gene's germline CDR1 is GTSNPN and CDR2 SVGIG (reference sequence). This CDR3 is built from 17 residues. This CDR3 is CAWSRLDRLPSIYEQYF. The CDR3 DNA reads as TGTGCCTGGAGTAGGCTAGATCGTCTCCCGAGTATTTACGAGCAGTACTTC.

This chain uses TRBV11-3 with TRBJ2-2; TRBD1 is a possible D gene (6 bases). V dropped 4 bases and J dropped 6 bases, with 12 bases sitting between them. This CDR3 contains 14 residues. Germline V gene data show CDR1 as SGHNT and CDR2 as YENEEA. The CDR3 spells CASSSGQSPGELFF. The CDR3 DNA is TGTGCCAGCAGCTCAGGACAGTCTCCCGGGGAGCTGTTTTTT. The variable domain in full, completed from reference TRBV11-3 and TRBJ2-2, reads EAGVVQSPRYKIIEKKQPVAFWCNPISGHNTLYWYLQNLGQGPELLIRYENEEAVDDSQLPKDRFSAERLKGVDSTLKIQPAELGDSAVYLCASSSGQSPGELFFGEGSRLTVL.

This clone was recorded once. The gene calls are TRBV2 and TRBJ2-7, with a weak D call TRBD1 (6 bases). The CDR3 is 16 amino acids. In germline, CDR1 is SNHLY, CDR2 FYNNEI. Between the trimmed V and J ends, which lost 5 bases and 1 base, there was a span of 18 bases. This CDR3 is CASSHPRTESSYEQYF. CDR3 bases: TGTGCCAGCAGTCACCCGAGGACAGAGAGTTCCTACGAGCAGTACTTC.

Only one count was recorded for this clone. The rearrangement links TRBV7-3 to TRBJ2-1; 8 nucleotides align to TRBD2. V trimming: 5 bases; J trimming: 6 bases; junction bases outside the gene matches: 6. Germline loops: CDR1 SGHTA, CDR2 FQGTGA. There are 14 residues in the CDR3. The DNA of the CDR3 is TGTGCCAGCAGCATAGCGGGGCAGTCCAATGAGCAGTTCTTC. It codes for CASSIAGQSNEQFF.

V gene TRBV30 combines with J gene TRBJ2-7; D is unclear. CDR1 and CDR2 (germline): GTSNPN, SVGIG (reference sequence). V was pared by 2 bases and J by 2 bases, with 7 bases between. This CDR3 spans 12 amino acids. CDR3 sequence: CAWSPSTYEQYF. As DNA, the CDR3 is TGTGCCTGGAGTCCCTCTACCTACGAGCAGTACTTC.

The chain recombines TRBV2 with TRBJ2-1; 9 nucleotides match TRBD2. V shed 3 bases, J shed 0 bases, and the junction held 3 bases outside the gene matches. Germline V gene data show CDR1 as SNHLY and CDR2 as FYNNEI. The CDR3 is 16 residues long. The CDR3 sequence is CASSDLAGSSYNEQFF. In DNA form, the CDR3 reads TGTGCCAGCAGTGACCTAGCGGGAAGCTCCTACAATGAGCAGTTCTTC. Drawing the rest from reference TRBV2 and TRBJ2-1, the complete variable domain is EPEVTQTPSHQVTQMGQEVILRCVPISNHLYFYWYRQILGQKVEFLVSFYNNEISEKSEIFDDQFSVERPDGSNFTLKIRSTKLEDSAMYFCASSDLAGSSYNEQFFGPGTRLTVL.

The chain employs TRBV5-1 and TRBJ2-7; TRBD2 aligns across 15 bases. The CDR3 runs 20 residues. Germline values: CDR1 SGHRS, CDR2 YFSETQ. V trimming: 0 bases; J trimming: 0 bases; junction bases outside the gene matches: 10. CDR3 amino acids: CASSLEGLAGGLGISYEQYF. The DNA of the CDR3 is TGCGCCAGCAGCTTGGAGGGACTAGCGGGGGGATTAGGGATCTCCTACGAGCAGTACTTC.